This TCR beta chain was documented in a study of T cell responses to AZD1222 COVID-19 vaccine. Notes on the study in general: Spike-specific TCR breadth rose after two AZD1222 doses, and depth rose as well. Most donors were white British, females outnumbered males, and clonal diversity was possibly underestimated. Unmutated variant regions reportedly attract nearly half of all spike-specific TCRs. Seropositivity was recorded at baseline in only 6 or 7 AZD1222 recipients.

For this clone: Its specificity is not known.

Data came from immunoSEQ multiplex PCR; TCRdb stores just in-frame clones and leaves some out. The repertoire consists of about 160,000 clones, with approximately 94% occurring once and the leading ten covering just over 5%. Germline CDR1 SGHNT, CDR2 YENEEA. This CDR3 is 14 amino acids long. V lost 3 bases and J 3 bases, leaving 12 bases between the germline ends. This sequence was found in an adult who received the AZD1222 COVID-19 vaccine. The material was peripheral blood, obtained 28 days after the second AZD1222 dose. The V gene is TRBV11-3, the J gene TRBJ2-7; D may be TRBD2 (6 bases). CDR3 amino acids: CASSFSGELYEQYF. The CDR3 bases are TGTGCCAGCAGCTTCTCGGGGGAGCTCTACGAGCAGTACTTC.